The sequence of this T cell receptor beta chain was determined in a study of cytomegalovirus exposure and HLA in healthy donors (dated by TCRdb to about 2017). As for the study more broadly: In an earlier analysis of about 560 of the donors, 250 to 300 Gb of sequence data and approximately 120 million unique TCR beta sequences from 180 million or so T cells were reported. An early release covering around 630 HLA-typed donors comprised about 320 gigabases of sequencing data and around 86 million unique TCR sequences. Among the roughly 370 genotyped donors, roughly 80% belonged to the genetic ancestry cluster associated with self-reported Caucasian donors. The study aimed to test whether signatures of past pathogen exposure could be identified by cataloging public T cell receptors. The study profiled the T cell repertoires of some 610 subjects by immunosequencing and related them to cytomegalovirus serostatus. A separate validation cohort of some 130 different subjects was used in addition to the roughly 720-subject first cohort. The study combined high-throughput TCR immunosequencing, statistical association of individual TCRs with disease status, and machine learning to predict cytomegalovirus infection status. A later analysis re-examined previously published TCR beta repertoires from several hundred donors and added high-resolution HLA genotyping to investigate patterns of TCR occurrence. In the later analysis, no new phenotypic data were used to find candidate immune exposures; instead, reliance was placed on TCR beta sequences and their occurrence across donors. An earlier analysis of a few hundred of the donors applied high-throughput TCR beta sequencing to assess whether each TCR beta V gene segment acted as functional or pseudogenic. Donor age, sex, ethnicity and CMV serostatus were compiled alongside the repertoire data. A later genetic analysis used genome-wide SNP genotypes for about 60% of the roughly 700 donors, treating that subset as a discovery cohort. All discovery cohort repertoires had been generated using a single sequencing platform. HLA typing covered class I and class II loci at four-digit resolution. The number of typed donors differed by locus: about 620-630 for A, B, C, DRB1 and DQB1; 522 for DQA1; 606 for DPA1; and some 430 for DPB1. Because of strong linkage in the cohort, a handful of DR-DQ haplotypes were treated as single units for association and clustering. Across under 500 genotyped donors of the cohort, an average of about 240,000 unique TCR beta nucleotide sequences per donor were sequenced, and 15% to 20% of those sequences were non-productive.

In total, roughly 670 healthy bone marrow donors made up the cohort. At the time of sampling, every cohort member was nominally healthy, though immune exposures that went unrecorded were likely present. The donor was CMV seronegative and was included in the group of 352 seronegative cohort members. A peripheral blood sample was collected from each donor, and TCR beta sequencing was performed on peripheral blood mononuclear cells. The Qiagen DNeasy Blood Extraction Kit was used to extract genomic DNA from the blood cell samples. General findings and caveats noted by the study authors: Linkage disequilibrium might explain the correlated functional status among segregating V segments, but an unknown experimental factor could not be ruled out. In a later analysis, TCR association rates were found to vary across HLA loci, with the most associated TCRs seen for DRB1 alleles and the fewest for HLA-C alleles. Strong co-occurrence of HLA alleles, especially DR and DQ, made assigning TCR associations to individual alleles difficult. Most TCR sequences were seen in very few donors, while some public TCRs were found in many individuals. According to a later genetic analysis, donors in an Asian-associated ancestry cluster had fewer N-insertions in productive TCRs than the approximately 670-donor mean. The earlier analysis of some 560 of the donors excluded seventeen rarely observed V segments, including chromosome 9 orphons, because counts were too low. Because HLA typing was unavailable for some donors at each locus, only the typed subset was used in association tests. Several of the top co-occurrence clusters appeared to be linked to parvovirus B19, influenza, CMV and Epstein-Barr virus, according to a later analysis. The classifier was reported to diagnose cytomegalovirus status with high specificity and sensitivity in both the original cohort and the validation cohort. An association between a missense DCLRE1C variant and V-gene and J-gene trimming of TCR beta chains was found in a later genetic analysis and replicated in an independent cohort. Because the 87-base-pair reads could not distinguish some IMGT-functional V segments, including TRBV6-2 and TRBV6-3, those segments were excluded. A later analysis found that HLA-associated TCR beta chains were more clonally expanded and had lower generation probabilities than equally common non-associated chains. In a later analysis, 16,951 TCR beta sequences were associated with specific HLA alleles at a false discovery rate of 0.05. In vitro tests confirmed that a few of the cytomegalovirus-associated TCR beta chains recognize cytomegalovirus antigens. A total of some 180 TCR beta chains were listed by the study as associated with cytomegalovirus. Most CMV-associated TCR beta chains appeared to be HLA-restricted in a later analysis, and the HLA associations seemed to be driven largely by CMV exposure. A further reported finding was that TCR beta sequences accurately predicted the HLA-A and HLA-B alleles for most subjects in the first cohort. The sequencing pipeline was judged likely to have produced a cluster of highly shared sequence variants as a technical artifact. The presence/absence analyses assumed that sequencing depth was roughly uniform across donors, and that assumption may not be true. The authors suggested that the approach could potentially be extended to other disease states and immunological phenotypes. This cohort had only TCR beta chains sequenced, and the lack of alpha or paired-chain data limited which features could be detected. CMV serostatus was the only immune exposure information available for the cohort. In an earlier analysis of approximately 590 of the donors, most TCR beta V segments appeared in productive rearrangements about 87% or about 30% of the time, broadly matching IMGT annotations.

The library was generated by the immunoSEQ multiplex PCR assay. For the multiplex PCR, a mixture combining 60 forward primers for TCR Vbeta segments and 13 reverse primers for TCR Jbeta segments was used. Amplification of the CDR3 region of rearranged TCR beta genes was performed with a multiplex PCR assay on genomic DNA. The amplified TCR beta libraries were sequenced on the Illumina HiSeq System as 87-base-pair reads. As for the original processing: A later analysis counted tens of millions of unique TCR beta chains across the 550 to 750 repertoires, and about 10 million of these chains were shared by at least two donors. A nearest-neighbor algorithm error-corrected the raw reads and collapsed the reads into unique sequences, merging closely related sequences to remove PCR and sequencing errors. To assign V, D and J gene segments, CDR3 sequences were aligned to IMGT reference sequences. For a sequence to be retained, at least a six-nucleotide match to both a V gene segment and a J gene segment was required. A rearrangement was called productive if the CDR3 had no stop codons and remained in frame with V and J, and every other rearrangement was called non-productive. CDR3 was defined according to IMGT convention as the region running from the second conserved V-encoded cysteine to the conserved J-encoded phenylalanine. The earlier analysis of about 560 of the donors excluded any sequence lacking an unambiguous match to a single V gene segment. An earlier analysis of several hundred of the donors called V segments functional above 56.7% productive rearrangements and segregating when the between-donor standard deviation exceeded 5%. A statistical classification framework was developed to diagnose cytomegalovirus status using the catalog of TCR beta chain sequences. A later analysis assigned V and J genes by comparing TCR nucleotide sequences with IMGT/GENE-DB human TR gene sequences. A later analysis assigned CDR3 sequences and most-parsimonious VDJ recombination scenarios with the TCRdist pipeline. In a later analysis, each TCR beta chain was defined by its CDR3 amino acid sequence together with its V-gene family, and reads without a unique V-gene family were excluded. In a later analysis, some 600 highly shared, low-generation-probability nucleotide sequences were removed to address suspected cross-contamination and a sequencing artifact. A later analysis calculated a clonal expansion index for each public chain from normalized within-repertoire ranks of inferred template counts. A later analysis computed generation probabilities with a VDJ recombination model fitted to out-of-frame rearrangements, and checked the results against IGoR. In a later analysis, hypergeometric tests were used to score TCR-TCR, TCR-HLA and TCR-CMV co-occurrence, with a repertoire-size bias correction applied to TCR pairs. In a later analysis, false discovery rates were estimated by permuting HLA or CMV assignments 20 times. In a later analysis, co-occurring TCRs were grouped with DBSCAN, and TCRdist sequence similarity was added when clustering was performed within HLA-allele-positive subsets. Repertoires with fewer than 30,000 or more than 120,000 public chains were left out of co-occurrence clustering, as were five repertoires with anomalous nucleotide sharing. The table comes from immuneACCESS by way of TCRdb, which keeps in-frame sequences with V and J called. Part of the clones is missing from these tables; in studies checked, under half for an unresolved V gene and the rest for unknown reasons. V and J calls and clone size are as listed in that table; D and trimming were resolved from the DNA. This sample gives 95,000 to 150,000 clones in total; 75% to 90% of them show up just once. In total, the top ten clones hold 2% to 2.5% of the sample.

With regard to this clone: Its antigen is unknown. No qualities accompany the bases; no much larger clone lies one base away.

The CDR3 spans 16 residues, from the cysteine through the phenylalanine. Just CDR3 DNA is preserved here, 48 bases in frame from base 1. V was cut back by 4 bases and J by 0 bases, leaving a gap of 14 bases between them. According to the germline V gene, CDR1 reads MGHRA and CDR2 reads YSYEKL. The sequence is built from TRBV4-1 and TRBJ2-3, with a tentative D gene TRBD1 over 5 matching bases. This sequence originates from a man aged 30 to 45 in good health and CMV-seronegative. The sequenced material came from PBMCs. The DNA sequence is TGCGCCAGCAGCCCAGACAGAAGCGCTAGCACAGATACGCAGTATTTT. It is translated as CASSPDRSASTDTQYF.